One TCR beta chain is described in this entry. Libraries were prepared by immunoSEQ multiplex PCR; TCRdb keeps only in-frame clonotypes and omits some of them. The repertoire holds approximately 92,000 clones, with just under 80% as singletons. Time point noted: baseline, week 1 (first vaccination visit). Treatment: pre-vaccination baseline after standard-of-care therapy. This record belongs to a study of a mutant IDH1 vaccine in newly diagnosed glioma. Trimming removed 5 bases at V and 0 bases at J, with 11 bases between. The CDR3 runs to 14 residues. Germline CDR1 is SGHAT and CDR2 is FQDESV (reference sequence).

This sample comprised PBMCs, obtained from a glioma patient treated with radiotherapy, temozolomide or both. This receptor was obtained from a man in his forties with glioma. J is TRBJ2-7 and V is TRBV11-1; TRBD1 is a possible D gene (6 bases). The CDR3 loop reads CASSRRDTSYEQYF. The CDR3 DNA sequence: TGTGCCAGCAGCCGCCGGGACACCTCCTACGAGCAGTACTTC.